This T cell receptor (beta chain) was documented in a study of PD-1 blockade in classical Hodgkin lymphoma. Time point in this sample: cycle 4 day 1 (C4D1), after more than five weeks of nivolumab. Relapses following autologous stem cell transplantation were seen in all patients, with brentuximab vedotin exposure varying. Study observations and caveats: A significant rise in TCR diversity by C4D1 was seen for CD4+ but not CD8+ cells. Before treatment, complete responders showed about the same diversity as newly diagnosed patients.

CDR1 is MNHEY, CDR2 SVGAGI, per germline. V gave up 7 bases and J gave up 2 bases, with 17 bases separating them. The CDR3 is made up of 15 amino acids. For this clone: Its antigen remains unidentified.

Sequenced by immunoSEQ multiplex PCR; TCRdb stores in-frame clones only, minus some. The repertoire holds around 60,000 clones, with under 95% as singletons. V gene TRBV6-5 combines with J gene TRBJ1-2, with D possibly being TRBD1 (5 bases). This clonotype originated in a human donor with classical Hodgkin lymphoma. The input for sequencing was peripheral blood mononuclear cells (PBMCs), taken before the fourth cycle of nivolumab. The CDR3 reads CASNNYLGVNYGYTF. The CDR3, as DNA: TGTGCCAGCAATAACTACTTAGGGGTGAACTATGGCTACACCTTC.